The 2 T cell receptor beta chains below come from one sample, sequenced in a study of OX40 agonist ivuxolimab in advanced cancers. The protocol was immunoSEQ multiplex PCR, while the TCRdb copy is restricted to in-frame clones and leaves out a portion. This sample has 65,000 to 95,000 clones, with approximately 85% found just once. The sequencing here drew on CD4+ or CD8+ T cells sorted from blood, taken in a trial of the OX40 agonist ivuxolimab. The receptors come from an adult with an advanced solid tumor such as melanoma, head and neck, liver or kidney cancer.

Here the CDR3 DNA reads TGTGCCAGCAGCTCGCCCCACGGCACTGAAGCTTTCTTT. Its translation is CASSSPHGTEAFF. The V gene is TRBV5-8, the J gene TRBJ1-1; no definite D call. Germline V gene lookup returns CDR1 SGHTS and CDR2 YDEGEE. This CDR3 is built from 13 residues. The germline V and J ends were trimmed by 3 bases and 4 bases, with 10 bases remaining between them.

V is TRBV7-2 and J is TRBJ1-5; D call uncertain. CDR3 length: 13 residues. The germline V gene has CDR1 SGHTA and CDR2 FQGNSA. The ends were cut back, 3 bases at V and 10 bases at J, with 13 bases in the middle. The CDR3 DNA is TGTGCCAGCAGCTTTACCAGTCCGGGCCCCCAGCATTTT. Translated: CASSFTSPGPQHF.